This T cell receptor (beta chain) was documented in a study of post-analysis software for immune sequencing data. Study-wide context: Relapsing-remitting, secondary progressive and progressive-relapsing forms of multiple sclerosis all featured among disease courses. Findings and caveats of the study: TRBV5-6, TRBV5-1 and TRBV20-1 were among four or five TRBV segments more frequent in patients than controls. Under the F measure, samples that were prepared in one batch clustered strongly together.

Built from TCR beta cDNA, the libraries had unique molecular identifiers in them. Input amounts of 1 to 10 million T cells were used. These gave about 500,000 cDNA molecules, so each molecule approximated one T cell. MiXCR was run by TCRdb on the PCR reads, yielding one entry per CDR3 protein. The data show approximately 730,000 distinct CDR3 sequences, 25% to 30% seen once. In germline, CDR1 is SQVTM, CDR2 ANQGSEA. The CDR3 consists of 14 residues. The trim removed 3 bases at V and 7 bases at J, leaving 6 bases unmatched. The sample holds many counts of this clonotype. Its antigen is still unknown. This chain uses TRBV29-1 with TRBJ2-1, with 10 positions matching TRBD2. The source material was blood. The sequence was obtained from a girl between 5 and 17 years old with multiple sclerosis. The CDR3 nucleotides read TGCAGCGTTGACCTAGCGGGAGTACGGAATGAGCAGTTCTTC. Translated, it gives CSVDLAGVRNEQFF.